This T cell receptor (beta chain) came from a study of blood T cell repertoires in COVID-19. Study background: COVID-19 samples, acute and convalescent, were from the United States, Italy and Spain. Sample material is recorded as cDNA or gDNA derived from T cells, B-cell-depleted T cells, or PBMCs.

The repertoire was sequenced with immunoSEQ multiplex PCR; TCRdb's copy has only in-frame clones and lacks some. The sample contains a few hundred thousand clones, about 91% of which appear only once. V lost 0 bases to trimming and J lost 0 bases, with 13 bases between them. CDR1 and CDR2 from the germline V gene are SGHRS and YFSETQ. CDR3 length equals 16 residues. The sequence was collected from a woman between 25 and 40 years old who had recovered from COVID-19. The specimen sequenced was peripheral blood. The chain links TRBV5-1 to TRBJ2-7; D is possibly TRBD2 (5 bases). The CDR3: CASSLDPGRSSYEQYF. CDR3 in DNA: TGCGCCAGCAGCTTGGACCCGGGAAGAAGCTCCTACGAGCAGTACTTC.